A single sample is the source of the 13 T cell receptor beta chains below, sequenced in a study of blood T cell repertoires in COVID-19. Clones were read by immunoSEQ multiplex PCR, and TCRdb kept only the in-frame ones, dropping some. The table includes fewer than 450,000 clones, approximately 90% detected once. The sequencing input was PBMCs or T cells enriched from blood (not recorded which). These receptor sequences come from a woman aged 18-29 years who had recovered from COVID-19.

Written as DNA, the CDR3 is TGCGCCAGCAGCTTGGAGCCTAGCGGGGGAACAGATACGCAGTATTTT. It is translated as CASSLEPSGGTDTQYF. This chain links TRBV5-1 with TRBJ2-3, with 10 positions matching TRBD2. CDR3 length equals 16 residues. Germline trimming cut 0 bases from V and 3 bases from J; bases unmatched to any gene: 4. CDR1 is SGHRS and CDR2 is YFSETQ in the germline V gene.

The CDR3 is CASMGQGAGYTEAFF. The CDR3 nucleotides read TGCGCCAGCATGGGACAGGGGGCGGGGTACACTGAAGCTTTCTTT. The chain links TRBV4-3 to TRBJ1-1; 12 bases line up with TRBD1. Germline V gives CDR1 LGHNA, CDR2 YSLEER. Unmatched junction bases numbered 6, after V lost 7 bases and J lost 3 bases. The CDR3 totals 15 residues.

The chain recombines TRBV2 with TRBJ2-3; D perhaps matches TRBD1 (6 bases). Trimming stripped 4 bases from V and 0 bases from J, with 14 bases between. From germline, CDR1 is SNHLY and CDR2 FYNNEI. The CDR3 is made up of 16 amino acids. CDR3 in amino acids: CASSVGVGASTDTQYF. The CDR3 DNA sequence: TGTGCCAGCAGTGTGGGGGTGGGGGCGAGCACAGATACGCAGTATTTT.

The rearrangement uses TRBV4-1 and TRBJ1-2, with TRBD1 identical over 7 bases. The V segment lost 1 base and the J segment 4 bases; nucleotides outside the gene matches: 6. CDR3 length: 15 residues. Germline V lookup: CDR1 MGHRA, CDR2 YSYEKL. The CDR3 bases are TGCGCCAGCAGCCAAGTGGAGGGGGCCGGCTATGGCTACACCTTC. Translated, it gives CASSQVEGAGYGYTF.

The chain recombines TRBV24-1 with TRBJ1-3; D is uncertain. Trimming removed 6 bases from V and 0 bases from J, with 8 bases in between. CDR1 KGHDR and CDR2 SFDVKD come from the germline V gene. The CDR3 has 14 amino acids. DNA of the CDR3: TGTGCCACCAGTCCTGGGAGCTCTGGAAACACCATATATTTT. It specifies CATSPGSSGNTIYF.

The chain is built from TRBV6-4 and TRBJ1-2; TRBD1 matches 8 bases. The CDR3 runs to 14 residues. CDR1 and CDR2 (germline): MRHNA, SNTAGT. With 3 bases clipped from V and 4 bases from J, the junction kept 4 bases outside the gene matches. CDR3 sequence: CASSEDRGGYGYTF. CDR3 nucleotides: TGTGCCAGCAGTGAAGACAGGGGTGGCTATGGCTACACCTTC.

The chain recombines TRBV3-1 (or the pseudogene TRBV3-2) with TRBJ1-6; 7 nucleotides agree with TRBD1. Germline CDR1 and CDR2: LGHDT and YNNKEL (reference sequence). The V and J ends lost 4 bases and 6 bases, in that order; junction bases with no gene match: 9. The CDR3 runs 16 residues. CDR3 sequence: CASSPGTVTVNSPLHF. The DNA of the CDR3 is TGTGCCAGCAGCCCAGGGACAGTGACAGTTAATTCACCCCTCCACTTT.

This chain joins TRBV3-1 (or the pseudogene TRBV3-2) and TRBJ1-4; 8 bases match TRBD1. The CDR3 runs 18 residues. Per the germline V gene, CDR1 is LGHDT and CDR2 is YNNKEL (reference sequence). Trimming took 0 bases from V and 4 from J; bases not matched to a gene: 10. The CDR3 loop is CASSQDGTGRGGNEKLFF. The CDR3 region has the DNA TGTGCCAGCAGCCAAGATGGGACAGGCCGTGGGGGTAATGAAAAACTGTTTTTT.

The rearrangement joins TRBV5-1 to TRBJ2-7; possibly TRBD2 for D (5 bases). The CDR3 sequence is 15 residues long. Looked up from germline, CDR1 is SGHRS and CDR2 is YFSETQ. The V and J ends lost 1 base and 0 bases respectively, with 11 bases between them. The DNA of the CDR3 is TGCGCCAGCAGCTTGATAACGCGGGCCTCCTACGAGCAGTACTTC. This codes for CASSLITRASYEQYF. Full variable domain (rest looked up from reference TRBV5-1 and TRBJ2-7): KAGVTQTPRYLIKTRGQQVTLSCSPISGHRSVSWYQQTPGQGLQFLFEYFSETQRNKGNFPGRFSGRQFSNSRSEMNVSTLELGDSALYLCASSLITRASYEQYFGPGTRLTVT.

This chain joins TRBV7-3 and TRBJ1-2; a possible D gene is TRBD1 (5 bases). Germline lookup yields CDR1 SGHTA and CDR2 FQGTGA. The V end was cut by 5 bases, the J end by 4 bases, with 14 bases between. CDR3 length equals 14 residues. The CDR3 sequence is CASSVGGAPYGYTF. Here the CDR3 DNA reads TGTGCCAGCAGCGTAGGAGGGGCCCCCTATGGCTACACCTTC.

The chain couples TRBV21-1 to TRBJ1-2. TRBV21-1 is flagged as a pseudogene. The CDR3 covers 13 residues. The CDR3 sequence is CASSRDIDYGYTF. The CDR3 DNA is TGTGCCAGCAGCCGGGATATCGACTATGGCTACACCTTC.

As for this clone: Sequence at one end of the junction differs from germline and may be a read error. This sequence joins TRBV7-7 and TRBJ2-1, with 13 bases matching TRBD2. The CDR3 consists of 14 residues. Germline V gene sequence: CDR1 SSHAT, CDR2 FNYEAQ (reference sequence). In DNA form, the CDR3 reads TGTGCTAGCAGCTTCTCGGGACTAGCGGGGGAGCAGTTCTTC. Protein product: CASSFSGLAGEQFF.

V and J are TRBV28 and TRBJ1-5; 10 nucleotides agree with TRBD1. CDR1 and CDR2 from the germline V gene are MDHEN and SYDVKM. The J segment lost 4 bases and the V segment lost 4 bases, leaving 4 bases of the junction unmatched. CDR3 length: 15 amino acids. CDR3 sequence (DNA): TGTGCCAGCAGTTGGGGACAGGGGAGGAATCAGCCCCAGCATTTT. It encodes CASSWGQGRNQPQHF.